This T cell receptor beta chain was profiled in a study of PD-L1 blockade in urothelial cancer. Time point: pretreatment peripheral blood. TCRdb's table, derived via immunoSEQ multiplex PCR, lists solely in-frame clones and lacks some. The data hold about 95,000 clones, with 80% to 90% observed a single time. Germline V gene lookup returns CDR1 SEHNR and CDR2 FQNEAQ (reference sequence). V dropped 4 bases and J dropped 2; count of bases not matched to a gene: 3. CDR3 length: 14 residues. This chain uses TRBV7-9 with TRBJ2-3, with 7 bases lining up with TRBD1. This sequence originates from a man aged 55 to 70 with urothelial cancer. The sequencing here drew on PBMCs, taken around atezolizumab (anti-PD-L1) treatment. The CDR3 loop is CASSSGQLTDTQYF. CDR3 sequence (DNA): TGTGCCAGCAGCTCGGGACAGCTCACAGATACGCAGTATTTT.